This paragraph reports one T cell receptor beta chain. Its target antigen remains unknown. The record has no base qualities; no much larger clone is one base away. There are 13 amino acids in the CDR3, from cysteine to phenylalanine inclusive. Only the CDR3 part of the read is kept: 39 bases, read in frame from the first base. Receptors were amplified or captured by 5' RACE. Sequencing was performed on a NextSeq 500. The TCR library protocol attached unique molecular identifiers to individual cDNA molecules to correct for sequencing error and PCR bias. Both TCR alpha and beta chains were sequenced, and tight co-correlation was observed between alpha and beta sequence abundances in each sample. Per the source publication's procedure: Decombinator V4 was used to annotate TCR sequences for V gene, J gene and CDR3. Expanded TCRs were defined as changing significantly between any two time points under a Poisson model with p below 0.0001. TCR abundances were normalised to the total number of TCRs sequenced per sample and were expressed as counts per million. MAIT TCRs were defined by TRAV1-2 paired with TRAJ12, TRAJ20 or TRAJ33, and iNKT TCRs by TRAV10 paired with TRAJ18. A search of VDJdb, accessed on 1 November 2021, was run for TCRs annotated to CMV, EBV and SARS-CoV-2, with TCRs annotated for multiple antigens excluded. TCRdb ran its own pipeline on the public reads, namely fastp trimming at Q25 and MiXCR clone calling, and kept in-frame beta chains. CDR3 protein duplicates are merged, each entry listing the most common genes and DNA. The V and J calls were determined by TCRdb, not by the authors. This sample lists just under 65,000 distinct CDR3 sequences; more than 7% were detected once. Together, the top ten hold roughly 13% of the sample.

A case-control design nested within a healthcare worker cohort in London, UK, was used, with weekly nasopharyngeal swab PCR tests and blood sampling performed. Healthcare workers were enrolled in the week of the UK lockdown, from 23 to 31 March 2020, and were followed every week for up to about 16 weeks. The sample belongs to a study of early T cells in non-severe SARS-CoV-2 infection (dated by TCRdb to the early 2020s). A note on the overall study: TCR sequencing used bulk RNA from unsorted whole blood, so alpha and beta chains could not be paired. Summary of the overall study and its limitations: VDJdb matching was skewed toward anti-spike CD8 responses, so virus-specific expansions were likely underestimated and private and CD4 specificities were missed.

The chain employs TRBV21-1 and TRBJ2-1. TRBV21-1 is a pseudogene. This receptor was identified in an adult who was a healthcare worker with PCR-confirmed SARS-CoV-2 infection or an uninfected control (not recorded which). The starting material was whole blood, obtained at baseline. This receptor has the CDR3 CASSKVPANEQFF. The nucleotide sequence is given as TGTGCCAGCAGCAAAGTCCCAGCCAATGAGCAGTTCTTC.